A single sample is the source of the 12 T cell receptor beta chains below, sequenced in a study of T-cell memory formation after mild COVID-19. TCRdb independently ran MiXCR on the 5' RACE reads; one entry per CDR3 protein. The repertoire consists of roughly 150,000 distinct CDR3 sequences, with about 14% occurring once and the leading ten covering 13% to 15%. Specimen: PBMCs or a T cell subset sorted from them (not recorded which). These receptor sequences come from an adult woman who had mild COVID-19 (a few samples of this study predate the infection). Cell type and time point are not known.

The CDR3 DNA reads TGCAGCGTTGAAGTCCCACTCGGTGGTGAGCAGTTCTTC. Translation: CSVEVPLGGEQFF. The chain links TRBV29-1 to TRBJ2-1; no firm D call. The CDR3 loop spans 13 amino acids. From germline, CDR1 is SQVTM and CDR2 ANQGSEA. Trimming pared 1 base from V and 9 bases from J, leaving 13 bases between.

The chain combines TRBV29-1 with TRBJ2-6; possibly TRBD1 or TRBD2 for D (6 bases each). Per the germline V gene, CDR1 is SQVTM and CDR2 is ANQGSEA. The CDR3 length is 21 residues. V lost 4 bases and J 0 bases, leaving 28 bases between the germline ends. CDR3 nucleotide sequence: TGCAGCGTTGGTGAAGGGAGCACGCTTCGGGGGCTTAGCTCTGGGGCCAACGTCCTGACTTTC. Protein: CSVGEGSTLRGLSSGANVLTF.

This clonotype was recorded a few times. The chain links TRBV11-2 to TRBJ2-2, with TRBD1 identical over 9 bases. Per the germline V gene, CDR1 is SGHAT and CDR2 is FQNNGV. Trimming cost V 2 bases and J 4 bases; bases outside gene matches: 17. The CDR3 contains 20 residues. The CDR3 spells CASSLIVTPGDRDFTGELFF. In DNA, the CDR3 is TGTGCCAGCAGCTTAATCGTCACACCAGGGGACAGGGACTTCACCGGGGAGCTGTTTTTT.

V gene TRBV5-5 combines with J gene TRBJ2-1; tentative D call: TRBD2 (5 bases). The length of the CDR3 is 12 residues. Germline V gives CDR1 SGHKS, CDR2 YYEKEE (reference sequence). V lost 0 bases and J lost 8, with 6 bases in between. CDR3 nucleotides: TGTGCCAGCAGCTTGGAACTAGATGAGCAGTTCTTC. Translating gives CASSLELDEQFF. Looking up the rest from reference TRBV5-5 and TRBJ2-1 gives the full variable domain: DAGVTQSPTHLIKTRGQQVTLRCSPISGHKSVSWYQQVLGQGPQFIFQYYEKEERGRGNFPDRFSARQFPNYSSELNVNALLLGDSALYLCASSLELDEQFFGPGTRLTVL.

V is TRBV18 and J is TRBJ1-2; D not certain. The V gene lost 2 bases and the J gene lost 2 bases, with 18 bases spanning the gap. CDR1 and CDR2 (germline): KGHSH, LQKENI. This CDR3 has 17 amino acids. The CDR3 coding sequence is TGTGCCAGCTCACCAACACTGGCGTTCGTCCCCAACTATGGCTACACCTTC. Protein product: CASSPTLAFVPNYGYTF.

The CDR3 sequence: CSVLPKETQYF. CDR3 in DNA: TGCAGCGTTCTCCCCAAAGAGACCCAGTACTTC. V and J are TRBV29-1 and TRBJ2-5; D remains unclear. The germline V gene has CDR1 SQVTM and CDR2 ANQGSEA. The V gene lost 5 bases and the J gene lost 3 bases, with 7 bases spanning the gap. CDR3 length equals 11 residues. Combining the CDR3 with reference TRBV29-1 and TRBJ2-5 gives the whole variable domain SAVISQKPSRDICQRGTSLTIQCQVDSQVTMMFWYRQQPGQSLTLIATANQGSEATYESGFVIDKFPISRPNLTFSTLTVSNMSPEDSSIYLCSVLPKETQYFGPGTRLLVL.

The chain links TRBV24-1 to TRBJ2-1, with D possibly being TRBD1 (6 bases). The CDR3 is made up of 16 amino acids. Germline V gene sequence: CDR1 KGHDR, CDR2 SFDVKD. Trimming stripped 4 bases from V and 4 bases from J, with 16 bases between. The CDR3 loop reads CATSDVGAGAYNEQFF. The CDR3 DNA follows: TGTGCCACCAGTGACGTTGGGGCAGGGGCTTACAATGAGCAGTTCTTC.

This chain uses TRBV24-1 with TRBJ2-5, with D unclear. V was pared by 3 bases and J by 2 bases, with 3 bases between. This CDR3 region has 12 residues. Germline V gene sequence: CDR1 KGHDR, CDR2 SFDVKD. The CDR3 DNA is TGTGCCACCAGTGATCCTCAAGAGACCCAGTACTTC. Protein: CATSDPQETQYF.

This clonotype was found many times. The chain uses TRBV5-1 and TRBJ1-1; TRBD1 might be the D (5 bases). Trimming left V 4 bases short and J 3 bases short, with 16 bases between. The V gene's germline CDR1 is SGHRS and CDR2 YFSETQ. CDR3 length equals 15 residues. The chain's CDR3 is CASSAQGVADTEAFF. The CDR3 DNA follows: TGCGCCAGCAGCGCTCAGGGAGTGGCGGACACTGAAGCTTTCTTT.

This clonotype was counted only a few times. The rearrangement joins TRBV15 to TRBJ2-1, with D hard to call. There are 15 residues in the CDR3. Between the trimmed V and J ends, which lost 0 bases and 0 bases, there was a span of 6 bases. Germline V CDR1 and CDR2: LNHNV, YYDKDF (reference sequence). Here the CDR3 reads CATSRDPNSYNEQFF. The CDR3 DNA sequence: TGTGCCACCAGCAGAGATCCGAACTCCTACAATGAGCAGTTCTTC.

The CDR3 protein is CASKPFSGLAGVGDNEQFF. The CDR3 coding sequence is TGTGCCAGCAAACCGTTCTCGGGACTAGCGGGAGTAGGGGACAATGAGCAGTTCTTC. J is TRBJ2-1 and V is TRBV6-5; 14 nucleotides match TRBD2. Germline V gene sequence: CDR1 MNHEY, CDR2 SVGAGI. V lost 7 bases to trimming and J lost 5 bases; unmatched junction nucleotides: 16. The CDR3 consists of 19 residues.

The rearrangement links TRBV2 to TRBJ1-5, with 7 bases aligning to TRBD1. The J segment lost 7 bases and the V segment lost 7 bases, leaving 10 bases of the junction unmatched. Looked up from germline, CDR1 is SNHLY and CDR2 is FYNNEI. CDR3 length: 14 residues. The CDR3 sequence is CASTIQGHQQPQHF. DNA of the CDR3: TGTGCCAGCACCATACAGGGGCACCAGCAGCCCCAGCATTTT.